Listed below are T cell receptor beta chains from one sample, sequenced in a study of blood T cell repertoires in COVID-19. Assay: immunoSEQ multiplex PCR; the TCRdb copy retains only in-frame clones and omits some. The table lists some 190,000 clones, around 84% of them singletons, with roughly 20% in the top ten. Sequencing was done on a sample of peripheral blood. Every receptor here comes from a human donor in a cohort sampled during active COVID-19. Each CDR3 is given without its conserved first and last residue. Each record gives: CDR3 protein, D gene, CDR3 length, V gene, J gene. D genes are given only for firm matches.

ASTTPGQGQFAF,TRBD1,12,TRBV6-6,TRBJ1-1
ASSPGHPNQPQH,NA,12,TRBV27,TRBJ1-5
SVEGSRFRGNT,NA,11,TRBV29-1,TRBJ1-2
ASSPPRGSSGANVLT,NA,15,TRBV7-9,TRBJ2-6
ASSLFGAGNTIY,NA,12,TRBV7-9,TRBJ1-3
AISEWGGEETQY,TRBD2,12,TRBV10-3,TRBJ2-5
ARSRTVGTNEKLF,NA,13,TRBV5-3,TRBJ1-4
ASRRDRANYGYT,TRBD1,12,TRBV19,TRBJ1-2
ASSLASGMRETQY,TRBD2,13,TRBV5-1,TRBJ2-5
ASSASGFGAF,NA,10,TRBV7-9,TRBJ1-1
AWSPRQGNTEAF,TRBD1,12,TRBV30,TRBJ1-1
ASSQRTMNTEAF,NA,12,TRBV3-1/TRBV3-2,TRBJ1-1
ASSLTENTEAF,NA,11,TRBV18,TRBJ1-1
ASRVGRLYEQY,NA,11,TRBV10-2,TRBJ2-7
ASSRGLQGSGNTIY,NA,14,TRBV5-8,TRBJ1-3
ASSDTRGGGSYNSPLH,NA,16,TRBV6-4,TRBJ1-6
ASSVARVSGNTIY,NA,13,TRBV2,TRBJ1-3
ASSLGADQETQY,NA,12,TRBV7-8,TRBJ2-5
ASSLKFPGWTGRSEQF,TRBD1,16,TRBV27,TRBJ2-1
SASIRRGLLGTDTQY,NA,15,TRBV20-1,TRBJ2-3
AISYTGTGRNEQF,TRBD1,13,TRBV10-3,TRBJ2-1
ASSELSPPD,NA,9,TRBV2,TRBJ2-7
ASRSTMNTEAF,NA,11,TRBV28,TRBJ1-1
ASDVGGNYGYT,NA,11,TRBV6-5,TRBJ1-2
ASSPNLNTEAF,NA,11,TRBV9,TRBJ1-1
AWRASTGGYT,NA,10,TRBV30,TRBJ1-2
ASSTSQGNNEKLF,TRBD1,13,TRBV19,TRBJ1-4
ASSSGLAHEQF,TRBD2,11,TRBV19,TRBJ2-1
ASSWGTRANTEAF,NA,13,TRBV5-1,TRBJ1-1
ASTEGAGGLDTQY,TRBD2,13,TRBV6-6,TRBJ2-3
ASSLRGQARRLGYGYT,NA,16,TRBV5-6,TRBJ1-2
ASSLGVLADTQY,TRBD2,12,TRBV5-6,TRBJ2-3
ASSRQFSGNTIY,NA,12,TRBV11-2,TRBJ1-3
ASSFLTLAGSAYNEQF,TRBD2,16,TRBV5-8,TRBJ2-1
ASSYSRGSNEQF,NA,12,TRBV6-5,TRBJ2-1
ASRGFLGAIDTQY,NA,13,TRBV5-6,TRBJ2-3
ASQGPGQNEKLF,TRBD1,12,TRBV3-1/TRBV3-2,TRBJ1-4
ASRTGGYNSPLH,TRBD1,12,TRBV28,TRBJ1-6
ASSRDRDVYGYT,TRBD1,12,TRBV6-5,TRBJ1-2
ASSLLAPTPNEQF,NA,13,TRBV11-2,TRBJ2-1
ASSLGAGVAGELF,TRBD2,13,TRBV11-2,TRBJ2-2
ASSLVAKSGELF,NA,12,TRBV7-2,TRBJ2-2
ATKGQMYQPQH,TRBD1,11,TRBV19,TRBJ1-5
ASEDSRAF,NA,8,TRBV30,TRBJ1-1
ASSRLGGGRGSTIY,NA,14,TRBV3-1/TRBV3-2,TRBJ1-3
ASSLVDSGRVPNEQF,TRBD2,15,TRBV5-6,TRBJ2-1
ASRKREGLGEQY,TRBD2,12,TRBV28,TRBJ2-7
ASSRGQKYGYT,TRBD1,11,TRBV3-1/TRBV3-2,TRBJ1-2
ASSLAWTVLSYNSPLH,NA,16,TRBV19,TRBJ1-6
ASISGPSGSYEQF,TRBD2,13,TRBV27,TRBJ2-1